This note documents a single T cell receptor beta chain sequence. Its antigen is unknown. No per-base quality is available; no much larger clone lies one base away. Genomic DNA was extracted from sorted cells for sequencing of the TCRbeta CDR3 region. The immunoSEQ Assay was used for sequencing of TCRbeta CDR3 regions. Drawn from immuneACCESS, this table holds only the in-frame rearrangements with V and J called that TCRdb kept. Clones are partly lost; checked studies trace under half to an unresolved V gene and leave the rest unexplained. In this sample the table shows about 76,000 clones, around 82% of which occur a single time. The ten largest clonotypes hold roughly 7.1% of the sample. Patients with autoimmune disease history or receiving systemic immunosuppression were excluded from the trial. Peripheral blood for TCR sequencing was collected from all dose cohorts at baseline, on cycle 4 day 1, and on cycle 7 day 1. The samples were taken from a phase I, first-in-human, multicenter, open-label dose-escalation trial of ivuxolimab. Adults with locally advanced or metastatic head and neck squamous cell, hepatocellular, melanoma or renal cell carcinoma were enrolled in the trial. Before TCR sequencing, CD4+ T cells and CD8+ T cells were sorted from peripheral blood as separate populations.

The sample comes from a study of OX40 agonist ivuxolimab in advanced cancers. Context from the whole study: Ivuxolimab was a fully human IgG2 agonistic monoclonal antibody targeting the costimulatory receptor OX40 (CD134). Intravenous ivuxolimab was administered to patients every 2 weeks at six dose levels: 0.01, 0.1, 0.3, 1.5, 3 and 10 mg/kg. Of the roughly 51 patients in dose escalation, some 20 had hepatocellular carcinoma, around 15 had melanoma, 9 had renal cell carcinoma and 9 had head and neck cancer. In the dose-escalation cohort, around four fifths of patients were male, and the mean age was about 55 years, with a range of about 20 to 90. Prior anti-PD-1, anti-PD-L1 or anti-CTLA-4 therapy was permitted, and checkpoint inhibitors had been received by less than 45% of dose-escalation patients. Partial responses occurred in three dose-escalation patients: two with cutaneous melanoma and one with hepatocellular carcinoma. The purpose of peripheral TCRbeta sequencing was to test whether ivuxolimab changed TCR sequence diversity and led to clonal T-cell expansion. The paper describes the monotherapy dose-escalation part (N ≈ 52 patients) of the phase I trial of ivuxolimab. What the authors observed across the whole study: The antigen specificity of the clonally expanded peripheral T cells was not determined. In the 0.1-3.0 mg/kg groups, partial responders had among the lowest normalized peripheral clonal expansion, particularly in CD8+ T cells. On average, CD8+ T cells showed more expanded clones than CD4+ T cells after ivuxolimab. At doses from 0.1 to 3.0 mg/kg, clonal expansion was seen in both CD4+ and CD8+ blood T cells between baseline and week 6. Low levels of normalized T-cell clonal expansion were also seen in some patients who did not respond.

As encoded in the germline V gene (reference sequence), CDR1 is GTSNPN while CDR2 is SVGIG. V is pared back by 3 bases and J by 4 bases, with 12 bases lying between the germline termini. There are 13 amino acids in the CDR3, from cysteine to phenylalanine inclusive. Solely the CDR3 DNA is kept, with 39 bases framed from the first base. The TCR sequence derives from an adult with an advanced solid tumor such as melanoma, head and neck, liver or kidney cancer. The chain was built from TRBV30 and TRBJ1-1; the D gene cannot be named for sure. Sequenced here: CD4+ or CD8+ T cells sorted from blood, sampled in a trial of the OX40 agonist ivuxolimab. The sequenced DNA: TGTGCCTGGAGCCCCGGTGGCCCCACTGAAGCTTTCTTT. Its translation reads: CAWSPGGPTEAFF.